These 8 T cell receptor beta chains were sequenced from one sample in a study of tumor-infiltrating lymphocytes in primary liver carcinoma. Co-extraction yielded RNA and DNA from around 20-30 mg of unsorted bulk tissue. Starting material of roughly 0.45 ug total RNA yielded TCR beta cDNA via a constant-region primer. What produced the TCR beta libraries was three nested multiplex PCR rounds using slightly modified ARM-PCR. Running 10 cycles apiece, the first two PCR rounds relied on TRBV1-TRBV30 forward primers together with a C-beta reverse primer. MiXCR, applied by TCRdb to the multiplex PCR reads, yields one record per CDR3 protein. The profile shows roughly 100,000 distinct CDR3 sequences, more than 65% of them singletons. Input material: liver tumor tissue from sampling region 2. Subset meaning: tumor region T2, inferior pole. These TCRs come from a woman aged 55-69 years with primary liver carcinoma and hepatitis B virus infection.

To note about this clonotype: Just one base apart from a much larger clone, this may be a read error. The gene calls are TRBV12-3 or TRBV12-4 and TRBJ2-1, with TRBD1 identical over 9 bases. The assigned J gene may be wrong: the sequence end matches TRBJ2-7 better. This CDR3 has 20 amino acids. For the CDR3, the DNA is TGTGCCAGCAGCCCTCCCCCGGGACAGGGAGGGCGAAGCTCCTACAATGAGCAGTACTTC. Translation gives CASSPPPGQGGRSSYNEQYF.

For this clonotype: One junction end does not reproduce the germline sequence, and a read error may be involved. The V and J genes are TRBV7-9 and TRBJ2-5, with D perhaps TRBD2 (6 bases). The CDR3 spans 16 residues. The V gene's germline CDR1 is SEHNR and CDR2 FQNEAQ (reference sequence). The CDR3 region has the DNA TGTGCCAGCTGCTTAGAGGCGGGGCCGGGCCAAGAGACCCAGTACTTC. Its translation: CASCLEAGPGQETQYF.

This clonotype was detected only once. The chain has TRBV11-2 and TRBJ2-6; 7 bases line up with TRBD1. The CDR3 is 17 amino acids. Trimming took 5 bases from V and 2 from J; bases not matched to a gene: 9. Germline CDR1 SGHAT, CDR2 FQNNGV. This chain's CDR3 is CASSPTGQRTGANVLTF. The CDR3 nucleotides are TGTGCCAGCAGCCCGACGGGACAGCGAACTGGGGCCAACGTCCTGACTTTC. Looking up the rest from reference TRBV11-2 and TRBJ2-6 gives the full variable domain: EAGVAQSPRYKIIEKRQSVAFWCNPISGHATLYWYQQILGQGPKLLIQFQNNGVVDDSQLPKDRFSAERLKGVDSTLKIQPAKLEDSAVYLCASSPTGQRTGANVLTFGAGSRLTVL.

V usage is TRBV18 and J usage is TRBJ2-1, with D perhaps TRBD1 (5 bases). Germline V gene lookup returns CDR1 KGHSH and CDR2 LQKENI. The CDR3 has 15 residues. Trimming removed 3 bases at V and 8 bases at J, with 17 bases between. The CDR3 DNA reads as TGTGCCAGCTCACCCACCCGGACATGGGGCGATGAGCAGTTCTTC. Translating gives CASSPTRTWGDEQFF.

In regard to this clonotype: A junction boundary mismatches the germline segment, possibly from a read error. This chain connects TRBV20-1 to TRBJ1-1, with D possibly matching TRBD1 (6 bases). This CDR3 has 13 amino acids. The germline V gene encodes CDR1 DFQATT and CDR2 SNEGSKA (reference sequence). The CDR3 is CNASPGKGAEAFF. The CDR3 nucleotides are TGCAATGCTAGTCCAGGGAAGGGGGCTGAAGCTTTCTTT.

This clonotype appeared a few times. A much bigger clone sits one base away, suggesting this may be a read error. The chain employs TRBV14 and TRBJ2-7; D is unresolved. CDR1 and CDR2 (germline): SGHDN, FVKESK. CDR3 length: 11 residues. CDR3 protein: CASSQDNDFHF. The CDR3 nucleotides are TGTGCCAGCAGCCAAGATAACGATTTCCACTTC.

Notes on this clonotype: At one boundary the junction diverges from the germline segment, which might be a read error. This chain connects TRBV5-1 to TRBJ2-1; TRBD2 agrees at 10 bases. The CDR3 sequence is 14 residues long. Germline V gene data show CDR1 as SGHRS and CDR2 as YFSETQ. The DNA of the CDR3 is TGCGCCAGCTCTGGGACTAGCGCAGGTGGGGAGCAATTCTTC. Residues: CASSGTSAGGEQFF.

This clonotype has just one count. The chain is built from TRBV12-3 or TRBV12-4 and TRBJ2-7, with TRBD2 matching 7 bases. The CDR3 spans 12 residues. V lost 7 bases, J lost 10 bases, and 10 bases stayed unmatched. Written as DNA, the CDR3 is TGTGCCAGCACAGCCAGCGGGGCCCACCAGTACTTC. Encoded protein: CASTASGAHQYF.